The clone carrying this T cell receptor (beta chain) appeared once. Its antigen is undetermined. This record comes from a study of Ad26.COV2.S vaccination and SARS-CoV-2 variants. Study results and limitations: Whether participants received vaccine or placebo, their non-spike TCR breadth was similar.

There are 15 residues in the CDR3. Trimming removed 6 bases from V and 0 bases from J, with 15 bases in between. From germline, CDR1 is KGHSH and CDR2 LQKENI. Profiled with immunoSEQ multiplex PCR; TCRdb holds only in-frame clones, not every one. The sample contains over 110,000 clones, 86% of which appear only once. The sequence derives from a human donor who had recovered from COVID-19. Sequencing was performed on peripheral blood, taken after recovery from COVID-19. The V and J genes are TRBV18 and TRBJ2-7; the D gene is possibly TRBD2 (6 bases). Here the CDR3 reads CASSPPDGSSYEQYF. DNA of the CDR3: TGTGCCAGCTCCCCTCCCGACGGGAGCTCCTACGAGCAGTACTTC.